This T cell receptor (beta chain) was observed in a study of blood T cell repertoires in COVID-19. Study-wide background: Acute and convalescent COVID-19 samples came from the United States, Italy and Spain. Sample material is recorded as cDNA or gDNA derived from T cells, B-cell-depleted T cells, or PBMCs.

The authors' processing: Using reference gene primer amplification, nucleated cell counts were estimated. The assay was immunoSEQ multiplex PCR, and TCRdb's table has in-frame clones only and misses some. For V, J and clone size, that table is used; D and trimming come from the DNA. The data contain a few hundred thousand clones, about 85% of them singletons. The CDR3 has 14 amino acids. Germline-derived CDR1 and CDR2 are SSHAT and FNYEAQ (reference sequence). On this clone: A read error may produce the germline difference seen at one junction end.

This TCR was sampled from a man aged 55 to 69 who had recovered from COVID-19. The V call is TRBV7-7, the J call TRBJ2-7; 9 bases fit TRBD1. Sample: peripheral blood. DNA of the CDR3: TGTGCTAGCAGCCTGGGACAGGGAGAATACGAGCAGTACTTC. Translating it yields CASSLGQGEYEQYF.